This is a list of T cell receptor beta chains from one sample in a study of cytomegalovirus exposure and HLA in healthy donors. Method: immunoSEQ multiplex PCR; TCRdb's copy keeps in-frame clones and lacks some. Among about 130,000 clones listed, less than 85% were seen once. The specimen was PBMCs. The receptors originated from a man between 18 and 35 years old in good health and CMV-seropositive. Each CDR3 is given with its conserved first and last residue. Fields, in order: J gene, V gene, CDR3 length, CDR3 protein.

j_gene: TRBJ2-2
v_gene: TRBV9
len: 15
CDR3aa: CASSDHRGSTGELFF

j_gene: TRBJ1-2
v_gene: TRBV7-9
len: 14
CDR3aa: CASNELEQGSGYTF

j_gene: TRBJ1-2
v_gene: TRBV7-9
len: 11
CDR3aa: CASSLIAGYTF

j_gene: TRBJ1-5
v_gene: TRBV28
len: 13
CDR3aa: CASSLTGGQPQHF

j_gene: TRBJ1-1
v_gene: TRBV30
len: 11
CDR3aa: CGTGGYTEAFF

j_gene: TRBJ1-1
v_gene: TRBV2
len: 14
CDR3aa: CASRAGIGDTEAFF

j_gene: TRBJ2-3
v_gene: TRBV28
len: 14
CDR3aa: CASKLAGGTDTQYF

j_gene: TRBJ1-2
v_gene: TRBV5-6
len: 12
CDR3aa: CASSLQGERYTF

j_gene: TRBJ1-1
v_gene: TRBV18
len: 13
CDR3aa: CASSQTTGAEAFF

j_gene: TRBJ2-3
v_gene: TRBV30
len: 15
CDR3aa: CAWTQTSGATDTQYF

j_gene: TRBJ1-1
v_gene: TRBV12-5
len: 17
CDR3aa: CASGFHVYRGMNTEAFF

j_gene: TRBJ1-5
v_gene: TRBV5-4
len: 15
CDR3aa: CASSLLEDYNQPQHF

j_gene: TRBJ1-4
v_gene: TRBV30
len: 15
CDR3aa: CAWSVGGQVNEKLFF

j_gene: TRBJ1-3
v_gene: TRBV5-6
len: 15
CDR3aa: CASSLRRTTGNTIYF

j_gene: TRBJ2-3
v_gene: TRBV5-4
len: 11
CDR3aa: CASSFGDTQYF

j_gene: TRBJ2-3
v_gene: TRBV7-3
len: 16
CDR3aa: CASQGGTRASTDTQYF

j_gene: TRBJ2-7
v_gene: TRBV5-1
len: 11
CDR3aa: CASRGDYEQYF

j_gene: TRBJ2-6
v_gene: TRBV9
len: 13
CDR3aa: CASRSSGANVLTF

j_gene: TRBJ2-5
v_gene: TRBV20-1
len: 10
CDR3aa: CSARSETQYF

j_gene: TRBJ1-6
v_gene: TRBV4-1
len: 14
CDR3aa: CASSQVHGVSPLHF

j_gene: TRBJ2-1
v_gene: TRBV4-1
len: 15
CDR3aa: CASSQVRVSYNEQFF

j_gene: TRBJ1-1
v_gene: TRBV12-5
len: 18
CDR3aa: CASGLLRFTGEMNTEAFF